This T cell receptor (beta chain) is drawn from a study of beta chain features in type 1 diabetes. Broader study findings: Comparison showed that naive, central memory and Treg TCRB repertoires appeared more similar among patients than among healthy donors.

The entirety of the isolated RNA underwent reverse transcription, so expressed TCRB transcripts were sequenced. It was found that naive, central memory and regulatory T cell samples averaged about 4 million reads. Profiling relied on immunoSEQ multiplex PCR, and the TCRdb table lists in-frame clones only, not all of them. The table lists about 140,000 clones, about a tenth of them singletons. Notes on this clone: The antigen remains undetermined.

The authors took one heparinised blood draw, averaging approximately 0.12 L, from each donor. Sort purity for all populations was recorded as exceeding 98%. Germline V gives CDR1 SGHRS, CDR2 YFSETQ. The CDR3 is 13 residues long. The J segment lost 6 bases and the V segment lost 3 bases, leaving 1 base of the junction unmatched. The receptor was derived from a woman in her thirties or forties in good health. This chain links TRBV5-1 with TRBJ1-1, with TRBD1 matching over 11 bases. Sequencing used central memory CD4+ T cells from blood. In DNA, the CDR3 is TGCGCCAGCAGCTGGGGACAGGGGGCTGAAGCTTTCTTT. It specifies CASSWGQGAEAFF.